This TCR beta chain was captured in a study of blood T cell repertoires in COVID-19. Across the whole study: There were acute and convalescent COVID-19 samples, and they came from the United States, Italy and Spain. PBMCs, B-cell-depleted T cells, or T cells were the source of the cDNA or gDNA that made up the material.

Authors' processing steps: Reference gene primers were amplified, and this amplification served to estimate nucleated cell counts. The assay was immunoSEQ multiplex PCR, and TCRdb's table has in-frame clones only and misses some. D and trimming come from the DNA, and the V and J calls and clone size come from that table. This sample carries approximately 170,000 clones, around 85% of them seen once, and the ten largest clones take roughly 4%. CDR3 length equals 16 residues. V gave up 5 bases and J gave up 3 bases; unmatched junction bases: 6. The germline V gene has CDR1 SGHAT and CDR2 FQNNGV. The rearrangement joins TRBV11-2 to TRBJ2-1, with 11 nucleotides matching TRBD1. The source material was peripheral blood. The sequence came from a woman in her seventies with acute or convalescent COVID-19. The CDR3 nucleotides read TGTGCCAGCAGCCGATGGACAGGGGGCATCTACAATGAGCAGTTCTTC. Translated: CASSRWTGGIYNEQFF.